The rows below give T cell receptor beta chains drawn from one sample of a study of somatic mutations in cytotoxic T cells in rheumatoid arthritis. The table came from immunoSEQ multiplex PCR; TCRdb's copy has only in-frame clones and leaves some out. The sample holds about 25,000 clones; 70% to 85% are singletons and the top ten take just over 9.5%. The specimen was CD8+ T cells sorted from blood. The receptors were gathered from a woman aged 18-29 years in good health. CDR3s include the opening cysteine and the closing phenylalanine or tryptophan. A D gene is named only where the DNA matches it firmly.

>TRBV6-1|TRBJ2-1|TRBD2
CASSLAGVYEQFF
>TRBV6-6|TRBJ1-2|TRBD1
CASSYSSGGEGYTF
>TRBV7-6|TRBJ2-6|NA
CASSLPGSGANVLTF
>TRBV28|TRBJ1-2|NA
CASSFPVDGNYGYTF
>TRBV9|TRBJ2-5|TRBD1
CASSPGTAGLETQYF
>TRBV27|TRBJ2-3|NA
CASSLFQDTDTQYF
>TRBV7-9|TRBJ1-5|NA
CASSLGGGAQHF
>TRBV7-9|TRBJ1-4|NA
CASSLVSGLEKLFF
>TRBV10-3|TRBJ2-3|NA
CAISEPESSTGRSTSTDTQYF
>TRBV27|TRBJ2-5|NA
CASSLLGTTMETQYF
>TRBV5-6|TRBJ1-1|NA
CASSLLRVTEAFF
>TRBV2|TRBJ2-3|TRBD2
CASSEWTSGGTSTDTQYF
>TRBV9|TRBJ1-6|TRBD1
CASSGEEGANSPLHF
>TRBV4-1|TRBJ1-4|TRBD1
CASSYRGTNEKLFF
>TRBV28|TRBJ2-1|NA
CASSFEGNYNEQFF
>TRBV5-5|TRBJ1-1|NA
CASSLDVATGEAFF
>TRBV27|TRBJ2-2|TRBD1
CASSLWAGGSTGELFF